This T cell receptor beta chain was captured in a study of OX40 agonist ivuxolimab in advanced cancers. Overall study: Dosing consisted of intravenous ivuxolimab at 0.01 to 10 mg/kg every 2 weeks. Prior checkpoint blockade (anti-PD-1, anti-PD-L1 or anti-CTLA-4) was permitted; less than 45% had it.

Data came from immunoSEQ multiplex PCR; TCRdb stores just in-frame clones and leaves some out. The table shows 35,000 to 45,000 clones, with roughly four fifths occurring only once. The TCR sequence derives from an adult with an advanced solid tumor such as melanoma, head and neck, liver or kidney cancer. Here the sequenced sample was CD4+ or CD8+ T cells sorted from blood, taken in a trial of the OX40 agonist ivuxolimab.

The CDR3 nucleotides read TGTGCCACCAGCAGGGCCGCTGGAGCTAACTATGGCTACACCTTC. Translated: CATSRAAGANYGYTF. This chain connects TRBV15 to TRBJ1-2; D is undetermined. The CDR3 extends over 15 amino acids. Germline assignment: CDR1 LNHNV and CDR2 YYDKDF (reference sequence). With 3 bases removed from V and 0 bases from J, the gap between germline ends came to 11 bases. Variable domain in full (rest from reference TRBV15 and TRBJ1-2): DAMVIQNPRYQVTQFGKPVTLSCSQTLNHNVMYWYQQKSSQAPKLLFHYYDKDFNNEADTPDNFQSRRPNTSFCFLDIRSPGLGDTAMYLCATSRAAGANYGYTFGSGTRLTVV.